This T cell receptor (beta chain) was identified during a study of vaccination effects on CD4 cells after COVID-19. Study-wide findings and caveats: Marked clonal contraction was seen in infection- and vaccine-induced clones late after vaccination. Only 1 of 255 vaccine-induced clones from healthy vaccinees cross-reacted with common cold coronaviruses.

The CDR3 sequence is 10 residues long. V dropped 7 bases and J dropped 6 bases, with 9 bases sitting between them. In germline, CDR1 is SQVTM, CDR2 ANQGSEA. Concerning this clone itself: Antigen specificity is unknown.

ViraFEST used viral peptide pools to expand antigen-specific CD4+ T cells before sequencing. An approximately 10-day culture period preceded the isolation of CD4+ T cells. The vaccine given was either BNT162b2 or mRNA-1273, in two doses. Repertoires were generated with immunoSEQ multiplex PCR, while TCRdb's copy carries only in-frame clones and drops some. The sample consists of approximately 16,000 clones, about 74% of them appearing once. The gene calls are TRBV29-1 and TRBJ1-1; tentative D call: TRBD1 (5 bases). The receptor was isolated from a human donor who received a COVID-19 vaccine. Specimen: CD4+ T cells from PBMCs cultured with HCoV-NL63 spike peptides, collected after COVID-19 vaccination. CDR3 nucleotide sequence: TGCAGCGCCGGGACGGCTGAAGCTTTCTTT. This gives the protein CSAGTAEAFF.